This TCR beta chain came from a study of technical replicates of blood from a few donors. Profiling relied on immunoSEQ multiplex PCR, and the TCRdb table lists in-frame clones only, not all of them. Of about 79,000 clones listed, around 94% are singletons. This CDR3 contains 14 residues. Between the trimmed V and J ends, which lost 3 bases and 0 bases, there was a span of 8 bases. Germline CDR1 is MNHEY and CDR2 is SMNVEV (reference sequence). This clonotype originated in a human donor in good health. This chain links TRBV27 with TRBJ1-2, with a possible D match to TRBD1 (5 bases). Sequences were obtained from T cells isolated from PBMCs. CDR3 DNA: TGTGCCAGCAGTTTGGGGGGAGCTAACTATGGCTACACCTTC. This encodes CASSLGGANYGYTF.